Listed here is a single T cell receptor (beta chain). This CDR3 comprises 12 residues. V lost 1 base to trimming and J lost 6 bases, with 6 bases between them. Germline assignment: CDR1 MGHDK and CDR2 SYGVNS. This sample was included in a study of blood T cell repertoires in COVID-19. Background on the study: Sites in the United States, Italy and Spain provided acute and convalescent COVID-19 samples. The cDNA or gDNA used as material had been derived from T cells, B-cell-depleted T cells, or PBMCs.

The authors' processing: Estimated nucleated cell counts came from reference gene primer amplification. Clones were sequenced by immunoSEQ multiplex PCR, and TCRdb holds only the in-frame ones, with some missing. V, J and clone size reflect that table, while D and trimming were determined from the DNA. The sample consists of about 35,000 clones, around 87% of them appearing once. Sequencing was carried out using peripheral blood. The receptor comes from a man of 80 years or more with active COVID-19. The chain couples TRBV25-1 to TRBJ1-2; D may be TRBD1 (5 bases). CDR3 region: CASSESGNGYTF. CDR3 in DNA: TGTGCCAGCAGTGAATCAGGGAATGGCTACACCTTC.